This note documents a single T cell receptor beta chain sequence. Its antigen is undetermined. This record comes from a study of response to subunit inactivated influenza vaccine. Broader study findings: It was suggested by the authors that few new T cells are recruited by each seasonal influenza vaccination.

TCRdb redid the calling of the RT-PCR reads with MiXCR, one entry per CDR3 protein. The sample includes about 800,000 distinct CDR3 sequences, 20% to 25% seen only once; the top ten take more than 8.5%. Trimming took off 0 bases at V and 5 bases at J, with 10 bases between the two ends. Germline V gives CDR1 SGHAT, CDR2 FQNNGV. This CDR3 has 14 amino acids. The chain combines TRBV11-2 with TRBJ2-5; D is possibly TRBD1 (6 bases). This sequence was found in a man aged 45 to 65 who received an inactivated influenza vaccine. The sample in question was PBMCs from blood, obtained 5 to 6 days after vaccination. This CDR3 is CASSLDWGRETQYF. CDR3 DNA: TGTGCCAGCAGCTTAGATTGGGGGCGGGAGACCCAGTACTTC.